A selection of T cell receptor beta chains follows, all from one sample in a study of blood T cell repertoires in COVID-19. The protocol was immunoSEQ multiplex PCR, while the TCRdb copy is restricted to in-frame clones and leaves out a portion. Counted here are about 150,000 clones, 84% occurring once; the ten biggest clones make up 7% to 9.5%. The sample consisted of peripheral blood. The receptor source for this set is a man younger than 45 with COVID-19, enrolled during active disease. Each CDR3 is given with its conserved first and last residue. Fields, in order: clone size, D gene, J gene, V gene, CDR3 protein, CDR3 DNA. The D gene is left open where the match is weak. Not all rows give a size; the values are once, few, many and, for expanded clones, a class.

size: .
D: .
J: TRBJ2-1
V: TRBV7-9
CDR3: CASNNRGGNEQFF
DNA: TGTGCCAGCAATAACAGGGGGGGCAATGAGCAGTTCTTC

size: .
D: TRBD2
J: TRBJ2-3
V: TRBV11-2
CDR3: CASSLSGRAADTQYF
DNA: TGTGCCAGCAGTTTGAGCGGGAGGGCCGCAGATACGCAGTATTTT

size: .
D: .
J: TRBJ2-7
V: TRBV7-2
CDR3: CASSLSLSVREQYF
DNA: TGTGCCAGCAGCTTATCCCTCAGCGTGAGGGAGCAGTACTTC

size: .
D: .
J: TRBJ1-1
V: TRBV6-6
CDR3: CASRGARLNTEAFF
DNA: TGTGCCAGCAGGGGTGCCAGGCTAAACACTGAAGCTTTCTTT

size: once
D: TRBD1
J: TRBJ2-7
V: TRBV3-1/TRBV3-2
CDR3: CASSQSDRGPIGYEQYF
DNA: TGTGCCAGCAGCCAATCCGACAGGGGGCCTATAGGGTACGAGCAGTACTTC

size: .
D: .
J: TRBJ2-7
V: TRBV24-1
CDR3: CATSDLRETFF
DNA: TGTGCCACCAGTGATTTGAGGGAGACTTTCTTC

size: few
D: TRBD1
J: TRBJ1-1
V: TRBV29-1
CDR3: CSARTGADTEAFF
DNA: TGCAGCGCGAGGACAGGGGCTGACACTGAAGCTTTCTTT

size: once
D: .
J: TRBJ2-2
V: TRBV6-5
CDR3: CASSWNRGGGSGELFF
DNA: TGTGCCAGCAGTTGGAACAGGGGAGGAGGATCCGGGGAGCTGTTTTTT

size: .
D: TRBD1
J: TRBJ1-1
V: TRBV7-9
CDR3: CASRQEDRRNAEAFF
DNA: TGTGCCAGCAGACAAGAGGACAGGCGCAACGCTGAAGCTTTCTTT

size: .
D: .
J: TRBJ1-5
V: TRBV5-1
CDR3: CASSDEPGRGQPQHF
DNA: TGCGCCAGCAGTGACGAGCCAGGGAGGGGGCAGCCCCAGCATTTT

size: .
D: .
J: TRBJ1-1
V: TRBV6-4
CDR3: CASSGGPRQQNTEAFF
DNA: TGTGCCAGCAGTGGAGGGCCGAGACAACAGAACACTGAAGCTTTCTTT

size: .
D: .
J: TRBJ1-6
V: TRBV6-5
CDR3: CASSQTAAYNSPLHF
DNA: TGTGCCAGCAGCCAGACAGCAGCCTATAATTCACCCCTCCACTTT

size: few
D: .
J: TRBJ1-6
V: TRBV30
CDR3: CAWGPNRVSGSPLHF
DNA: TGTGCCTGGGGGCCTAACAGAGTCTCCGGTTCACCCCTCCACTTT

size: .
D: TRBD1
J: TRBJ2-3
V: TRBV28
CDR3: CASSLTGGSGDTQYF
DNA: TGTGCCAGCAGCCTGACAGGGGGCAGCGGAGATACGCAGTATTTT

size: .
D: TRBD1
J: TRBJ2-5
V: TRBV5-6
CDR3: CASSSPWTGGLETQYF
DNA: TGTGCCAGCAGCTCACCCTGGACAGGGGGCTTGGAGACCCAGTACTTC

size: .
D: .
J: TRBJ2-5
V: TRBV10-1
CDR3: CASSEARGETQYF
DNA: TGCGCCAGCAGTGAAGCCAGGGGAGAGACCCAGTACTTC

size: few
D: .
J: TRBJ2-3
V: TRBV5-1
CDR3: CASSLLLVEGGTQYF
DNA: TGCGCCAGCAGTCTGCTTTTGGTGGAGGGCGGTACGCAGTATTTT

size: .
D: .
J: TRBJ2-1
V: TRBV21-1
CDR3: CASSKGGRWGSSYNEQFF
DNA: TGTGCCAGCAGCAAGGGCGGGAGGTGGGGGTCGAGCTACAATGAGCAGTTCTTC

size: .
D: .
J: TRBJ2-4
V: TRBV14
CDR3: CASSQDPRIGIQYF
DNA: TGTGCCAGCAGCCAAGATCCCAGGATTGGGATTCAGTACTTC

size: few
D: .
J: TRBJ2-7
V: TRBV27
CDR3: CASSLDGYSYEQYF
DNA: TGTGCCAGCAGTTTAGACGGGTACTCCTACGAGCAGTACTTC

size: .
D: TRBD2
J: TRBJ2-1
V: TRBV9
CDR3: CASSSRLAGVRDEQFF
DNA: TGTGCCAGCAGCTCTCGACTAGCGGGAGTAAGGGATGAGCAGTTCTTC

size: .
D: TRBD2
J: TRBJ2-4
V: TRBV28
CDR3: CASSAASGGGNIQYF
DNA: TGTGCCAGCAGTGCTGCCAGCGGGGGGGGAAACATTCAGTACTTC

size: .
D: .
J: TRBJ1-3
V: TRBV11-2
CDR3: CASSLVVSGASGNTIYF
DNA: TGTGCCAGCAGCTTAGTCGTGTCAGGGGCCTCTGGAAACACCATATATTTT

size: .
D: .
J: TRBJ1-5
V: TRBV28
CDR3: CASSFYRVPDHF
DNA: TGTGCCAGCAGTTTCTACAGGGTGCCGGATCATTTT

size: .
D: TRBD2
J: TRBJ2-5
V: TRBV7-8
CDR3: CASSSTGGGQKTQYF
DNA: TGTGCCAGCAGCTCGACCGGGGGAGGGCAGAAGACCCAGTACTTC

size: .
D: .
J: TRBJ2-7
V: TRBV7-9
CDR3: CASSPRDRQYF
DNA: TGTGCCAGCAGCCCCAGGGATCGGCAGTACTTC

size: once
D: .
J: TRBJ2-3
V: TRBV28
CDR3: CASSLERTSTDTQYF
DNA: TGTGCCAGCAGTTTAGAGCGAACTAGCACAGATACGCAGTATTTT

size: .
D: TRBD2
J: TRBJ2-3
V: TRBV25-1
CDR3: CASSDGRGSPDTQYF
DNA: TGTGCCAGCAGTGACGGGAGGGGTTCCCCAGATACGCAGTATTTT

size: .
D: TRBD2
J: TRBJ2-3
V: TRBV27
CDR3: CASSPLGTSFWDTQYF
DNA: TGTGCCAGCAGTCCCCTAGGGACTAGCTTTTGGGATACGCAGTATTTT

size: .
D: .
J: TRBJ2-7
V: TRBV7-8
CDR3: CASSLEGGWDEQYF
DNA: TGTGCCAGCAGCTTAGAAGGAGGGTGGGACGAGCAGTACTTC

size: .
D: TRBD1
J: TRBJ1-2
V: TRBV6-5
CDR3: CASNKQGVGYTF
DNA: TGTGCCAGCAACAAACAGGGGGTTGGCTACACCTTC

size: .
D: TRBD2
J: TRBJ2-2
V: TRBV9
CDR3: CASSGTAGDAGELFF
DNA: TGTGCCAGCAGCGGAACAGCGGGAGACGCCGGGGAGCTGTTTTTT